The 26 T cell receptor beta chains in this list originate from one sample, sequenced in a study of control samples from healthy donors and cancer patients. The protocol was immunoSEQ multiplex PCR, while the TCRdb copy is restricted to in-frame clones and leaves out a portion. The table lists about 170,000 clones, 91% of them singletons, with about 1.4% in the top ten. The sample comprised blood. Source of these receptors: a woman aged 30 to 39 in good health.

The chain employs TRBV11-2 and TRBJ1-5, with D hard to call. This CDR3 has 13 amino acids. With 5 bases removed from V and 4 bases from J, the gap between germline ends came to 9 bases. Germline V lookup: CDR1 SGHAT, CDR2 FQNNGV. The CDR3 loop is CASSPDGNQPQHF. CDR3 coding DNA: TGTGCCAGCAGCCCGGACGGGAATCAGCCCCAGCATTTT. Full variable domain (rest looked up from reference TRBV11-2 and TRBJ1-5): EAGVAQSPRYKIIEKRQSVAFWCNPISGHATLYWYQQILGQGPKLLIQFQNNGVVDDSQLPKDRFSAERLKGVDSTLKIQPAKLEDSAVYLCASSPDGNQPQHFGDGTRLSIL.

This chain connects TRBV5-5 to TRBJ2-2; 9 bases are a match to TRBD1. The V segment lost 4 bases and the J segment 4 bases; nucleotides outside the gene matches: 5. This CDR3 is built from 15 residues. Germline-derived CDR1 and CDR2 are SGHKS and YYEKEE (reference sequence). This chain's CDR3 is CASSRQGGVTGELFF. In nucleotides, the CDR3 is TGTGCCAGCAGCCGACAGGGGGGTGTCACCGGGGAGCTGTTTTTT.

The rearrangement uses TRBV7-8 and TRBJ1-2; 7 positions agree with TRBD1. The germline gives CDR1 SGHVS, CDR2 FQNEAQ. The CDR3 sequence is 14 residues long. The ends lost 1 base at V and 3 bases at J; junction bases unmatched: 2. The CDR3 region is CASSLGRGHYGYTF. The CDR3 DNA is TGTGCCAGCAGCTTAGGGAGGGGGCACTATGGCTACACCTTC.

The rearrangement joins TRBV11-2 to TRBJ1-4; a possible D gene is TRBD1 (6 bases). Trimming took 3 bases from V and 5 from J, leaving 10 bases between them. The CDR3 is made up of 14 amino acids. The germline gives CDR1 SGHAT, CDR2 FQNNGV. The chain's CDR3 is CASSLSGGNEKLFF. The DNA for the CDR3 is TGTGCCAGCAGCTTGAGTGGGGGCAATGAAAAACTGTTTTTT.

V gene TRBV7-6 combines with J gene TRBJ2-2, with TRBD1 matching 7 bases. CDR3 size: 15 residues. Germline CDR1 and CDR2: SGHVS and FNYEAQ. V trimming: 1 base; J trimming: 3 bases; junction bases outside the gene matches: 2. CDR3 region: CASSLGQGDTGELFF. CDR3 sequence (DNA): TGTGCCAGCAGCTTAGGTCAGGGGGACACCGGGGAGCTGTTTTTT.

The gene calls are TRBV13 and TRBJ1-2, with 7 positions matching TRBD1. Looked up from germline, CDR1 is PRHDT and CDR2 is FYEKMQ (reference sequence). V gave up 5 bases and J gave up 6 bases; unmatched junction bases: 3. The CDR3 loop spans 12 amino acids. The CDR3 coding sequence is TGTGCCAGCAGCCCACAGGGGAATGGCTACACCTTC. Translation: CASSPQGNGYTF.

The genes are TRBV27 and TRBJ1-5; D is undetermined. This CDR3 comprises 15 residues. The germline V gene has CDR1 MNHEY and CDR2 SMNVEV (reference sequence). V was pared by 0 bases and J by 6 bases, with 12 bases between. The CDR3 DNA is TGTGCCAGCAGTTTATCAGGGAATTCAGGTCAGCCCCAGCATTTT. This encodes CASSLSGNSGQPQHF.

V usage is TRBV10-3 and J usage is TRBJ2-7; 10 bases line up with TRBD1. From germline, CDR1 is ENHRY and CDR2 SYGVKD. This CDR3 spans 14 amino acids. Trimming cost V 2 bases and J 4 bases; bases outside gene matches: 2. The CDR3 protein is CAISEGDRGYEQYF. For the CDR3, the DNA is TGTGCCATCAGTGAGGGGGACAGGGGTTACGAGCAGTACTTC.

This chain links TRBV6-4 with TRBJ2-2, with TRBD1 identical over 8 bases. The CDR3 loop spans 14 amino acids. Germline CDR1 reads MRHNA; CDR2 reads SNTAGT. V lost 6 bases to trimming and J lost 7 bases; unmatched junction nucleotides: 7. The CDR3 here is CASRRTGLDGELFF. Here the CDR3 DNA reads TGTGCCAGCAGACGGACAGGGCTGGACGGGGAGCTGTTTTTT.

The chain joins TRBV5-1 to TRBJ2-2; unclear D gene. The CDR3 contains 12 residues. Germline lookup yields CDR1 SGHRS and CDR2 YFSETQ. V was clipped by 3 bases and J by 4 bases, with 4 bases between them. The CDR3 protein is CASSSLTGELFF. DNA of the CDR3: TGCGCCAGCAGCTCTCTCACCGGGGAGCTGTTTTTT.

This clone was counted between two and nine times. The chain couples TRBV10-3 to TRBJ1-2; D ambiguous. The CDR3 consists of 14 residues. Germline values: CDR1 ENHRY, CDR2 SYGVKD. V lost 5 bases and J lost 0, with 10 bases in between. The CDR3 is CAISIGSPNYGYTF. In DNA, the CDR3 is TGTGCCATCAGTATCGGCTCCCCTAACTATGGCTACACCTTC.

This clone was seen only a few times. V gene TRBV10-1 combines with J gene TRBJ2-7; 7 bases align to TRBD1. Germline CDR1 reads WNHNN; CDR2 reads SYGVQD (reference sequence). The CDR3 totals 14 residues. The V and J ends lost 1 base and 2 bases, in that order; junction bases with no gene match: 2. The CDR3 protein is CASSEFGQAYEQYF. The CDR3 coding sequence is TGCGCCAGCAGTGAGTTCGGACAGGCCTACGAGCAGTACTTC.

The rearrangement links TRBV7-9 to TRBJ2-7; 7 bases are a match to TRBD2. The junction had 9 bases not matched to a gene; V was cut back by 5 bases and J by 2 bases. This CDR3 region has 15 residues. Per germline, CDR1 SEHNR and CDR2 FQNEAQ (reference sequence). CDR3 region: CASSTLRGDPYEQYF. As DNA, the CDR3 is TGTGCCAGCAGCACCCTCCGGGGGGACCCCTACGAGCAGTACTTC. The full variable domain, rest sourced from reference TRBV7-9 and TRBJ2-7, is DTGVSQNPRHKITKRGQNVTFRCDPISEHNRLYWYRQTLGQGPEFLTYFQNEAQLEKSRLLSDRFSAERPKGSFSTLEIQRTEQGDSAMYLCASSTLRGDPYEQYFGPGTRLTVT.

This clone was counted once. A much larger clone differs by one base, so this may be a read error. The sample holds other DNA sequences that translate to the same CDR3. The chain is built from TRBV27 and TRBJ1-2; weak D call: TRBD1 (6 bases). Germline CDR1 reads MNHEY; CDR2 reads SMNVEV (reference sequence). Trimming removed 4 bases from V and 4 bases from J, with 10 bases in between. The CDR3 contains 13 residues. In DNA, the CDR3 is TGTGCCAGCAGTTCTGGGACACCCTATGGCTACACCTTC. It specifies CASSSGTPYGYTF.

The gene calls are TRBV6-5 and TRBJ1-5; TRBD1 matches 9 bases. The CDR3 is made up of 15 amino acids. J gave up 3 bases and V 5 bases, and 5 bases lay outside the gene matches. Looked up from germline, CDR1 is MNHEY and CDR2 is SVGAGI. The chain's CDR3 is CASSPRDRANQPQHF. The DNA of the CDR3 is TGTGCCAGCAGTCCCCGGGACAGGGCCAATCAGCCCCAGCATTTT.

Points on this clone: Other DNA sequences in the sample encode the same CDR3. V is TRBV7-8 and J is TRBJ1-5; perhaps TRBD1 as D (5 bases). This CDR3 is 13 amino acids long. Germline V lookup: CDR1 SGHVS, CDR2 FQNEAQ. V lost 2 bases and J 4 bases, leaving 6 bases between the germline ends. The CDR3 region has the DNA TGTGCCAGCAGCTTACAGGGAAATCAGCCCCAGCATTTT. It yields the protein CASSLQGNQPQHF.

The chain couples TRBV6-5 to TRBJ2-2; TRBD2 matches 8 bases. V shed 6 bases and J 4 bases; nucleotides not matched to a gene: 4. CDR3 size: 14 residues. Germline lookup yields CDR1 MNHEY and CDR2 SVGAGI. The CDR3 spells CASRRGGSTGELFF. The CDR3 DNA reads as TGTGCCAGCAGACGGGGGGGATCCACCGGGGAGCTGTTTTTT.

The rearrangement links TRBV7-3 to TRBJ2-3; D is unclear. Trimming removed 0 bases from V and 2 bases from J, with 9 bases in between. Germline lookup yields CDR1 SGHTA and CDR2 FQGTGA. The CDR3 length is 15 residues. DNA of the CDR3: TGTGCCAGCAGCTTAACTAGCACCACCACAGATACGCAGTATTTT. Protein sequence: CASSLTSTTTDTQYF.

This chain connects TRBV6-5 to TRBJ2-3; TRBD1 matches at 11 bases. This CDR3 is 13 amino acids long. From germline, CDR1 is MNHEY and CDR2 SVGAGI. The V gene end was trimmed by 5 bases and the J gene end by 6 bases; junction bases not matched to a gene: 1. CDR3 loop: CASSRTGGDTQYF. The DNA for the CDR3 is TGTGCCAGCAGTCGGACAGGGGGCGATACGCAGTATTTT.

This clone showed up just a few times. This CDR3 is CASSGLALTYEQYF. Written as DNA, the CDR3 is TGTGCCAGCAGTGGTCTAGCCCTTACCTACGAGCAGTACTTC. This chain connects TRBV2 to TRBJ2-7; tentative D call: TRBD2 (5 bases). Germline values: CDR1 SNHLY, CDR2 FYNNEI. The CDR3 is made up of 14 amino acids. V dropped 4 bases and J dropped 2 bases, with 12 bases sitting between them.

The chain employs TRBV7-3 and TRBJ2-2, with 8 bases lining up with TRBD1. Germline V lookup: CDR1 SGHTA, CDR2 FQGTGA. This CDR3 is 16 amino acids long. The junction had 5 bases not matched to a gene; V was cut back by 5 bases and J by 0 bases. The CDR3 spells CASSPRTGSNTGELFF. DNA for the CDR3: TGTGCCAGCAGCCCAAGGACAGGGTCGAACACCGGGGAGCTGTTTTTT.

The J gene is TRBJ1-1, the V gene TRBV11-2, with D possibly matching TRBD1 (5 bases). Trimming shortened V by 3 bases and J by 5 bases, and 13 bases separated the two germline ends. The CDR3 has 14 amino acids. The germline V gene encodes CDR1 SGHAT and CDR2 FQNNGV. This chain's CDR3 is CASSLVRGWTEAFF. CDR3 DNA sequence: TGTGCCAGCAGCTTGGTACGGGGGTGGACTGAAGCTTTCTTT.

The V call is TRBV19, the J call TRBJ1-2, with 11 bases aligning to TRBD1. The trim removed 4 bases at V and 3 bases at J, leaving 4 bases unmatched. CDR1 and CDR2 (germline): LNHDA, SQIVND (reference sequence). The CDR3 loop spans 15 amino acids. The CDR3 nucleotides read TGTGCCAGTAGTAACCCGGGACAGGGGGACTATGGCTACACCTTC. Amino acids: CASSNPGQGDYGYTF.

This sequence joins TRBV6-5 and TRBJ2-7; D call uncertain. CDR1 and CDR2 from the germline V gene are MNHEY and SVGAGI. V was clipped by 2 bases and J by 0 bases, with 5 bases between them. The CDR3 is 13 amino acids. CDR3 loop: CASSYDNSYEQYF. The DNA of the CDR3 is TGTGCCAGCAGTTACGACAACTCCTACGAGCAGTACTTC.

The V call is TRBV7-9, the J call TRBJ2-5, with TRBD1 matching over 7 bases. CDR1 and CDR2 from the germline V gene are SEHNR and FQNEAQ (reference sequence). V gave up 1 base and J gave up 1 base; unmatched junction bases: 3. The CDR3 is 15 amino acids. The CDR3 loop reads CASSLETGIQETQYF. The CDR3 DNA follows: TGTGCCAGCAGCTTAGAGACAGGGATCCAAGAGACCCAGTACTTC.

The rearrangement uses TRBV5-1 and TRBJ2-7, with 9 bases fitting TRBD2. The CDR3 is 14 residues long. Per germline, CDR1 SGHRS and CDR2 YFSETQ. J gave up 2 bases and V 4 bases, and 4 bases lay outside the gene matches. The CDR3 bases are TGCGCCAGCAGCGCCGGGACTAGCACCTACGAGCAGTACTTC. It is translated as CASSAGTSTYEQYF.